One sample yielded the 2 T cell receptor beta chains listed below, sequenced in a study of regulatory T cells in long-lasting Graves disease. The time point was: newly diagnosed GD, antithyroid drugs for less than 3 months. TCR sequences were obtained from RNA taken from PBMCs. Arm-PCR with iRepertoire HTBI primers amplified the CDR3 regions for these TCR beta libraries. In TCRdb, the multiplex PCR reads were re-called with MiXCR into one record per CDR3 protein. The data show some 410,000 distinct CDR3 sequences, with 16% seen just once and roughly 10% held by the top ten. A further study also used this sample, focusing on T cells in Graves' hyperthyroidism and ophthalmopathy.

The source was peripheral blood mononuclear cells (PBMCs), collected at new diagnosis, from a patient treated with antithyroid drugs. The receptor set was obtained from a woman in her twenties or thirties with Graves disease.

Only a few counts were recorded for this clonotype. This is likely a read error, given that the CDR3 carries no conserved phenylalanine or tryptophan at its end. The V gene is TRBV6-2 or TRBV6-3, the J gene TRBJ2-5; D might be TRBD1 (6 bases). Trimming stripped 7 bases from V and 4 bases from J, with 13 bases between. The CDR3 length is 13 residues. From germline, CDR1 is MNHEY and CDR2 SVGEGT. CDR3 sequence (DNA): TGTGCCAGCAATGGGCAGGGGCGAGAGACCCAGTACTCC. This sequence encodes CASNGQGRETQYS.

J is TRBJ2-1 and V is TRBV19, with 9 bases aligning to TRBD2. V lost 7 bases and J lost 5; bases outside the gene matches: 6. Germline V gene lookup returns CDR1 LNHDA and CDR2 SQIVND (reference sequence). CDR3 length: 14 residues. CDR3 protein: CASTRTSVDNEQFF. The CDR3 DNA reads TGTGCCAGTACAAGGACTAGCGTCGACAATGAGCAGTTCTTC.